This entry is about one TCR beta chain. RNA transcripts were the template for amplifying TCR beta CDR3 regions. Researchers ran a first-round RT-PCR on the TCR CDR3 using the HTBI primer set. TCRdb fed the multiplex PCR reads into MiXCR, producing one record per CDR3 protein. The repertoire holds hundreds of thousands of distinct CDR3 sequences, with 14% to 15% as singletons. The source of the sample is a study of T cells in Graves' hyperthyroidism and ophthalmopathy. The CDR3 runs 15 residues. V lost 6 bases and J lost 7; bases outside the gene matches: 15. Germline assignment: CDR1 MDHEN and CDR2 SYDVKM.

Specimen: blood. The V call is TRBV28, the J call TRBJ2-7, with 7 bases lining up with TRBD2. The TCR was taken from a woman aged 40 to 50 with Graves' ophthalmopathy. CDR3 protein: CASSPDTGRVREQYF. The CDR3 bases are TGTGCCAGCAGCCCCGATACGGGGAGGGTGAGAGAGCAGTACTTC.